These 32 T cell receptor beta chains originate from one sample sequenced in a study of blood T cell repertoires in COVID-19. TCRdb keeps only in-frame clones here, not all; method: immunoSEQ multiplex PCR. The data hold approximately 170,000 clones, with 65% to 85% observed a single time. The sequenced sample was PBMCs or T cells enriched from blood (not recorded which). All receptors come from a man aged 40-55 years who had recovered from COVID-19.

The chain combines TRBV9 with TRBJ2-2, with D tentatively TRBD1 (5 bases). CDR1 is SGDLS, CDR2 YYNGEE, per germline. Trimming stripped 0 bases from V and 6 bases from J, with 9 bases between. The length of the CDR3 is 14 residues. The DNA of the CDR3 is TGTGCCAGCAGCGTAGATTCAGGGCCCGGGGAGCTGTTTTTT. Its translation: CASSVDSGPGELFF.

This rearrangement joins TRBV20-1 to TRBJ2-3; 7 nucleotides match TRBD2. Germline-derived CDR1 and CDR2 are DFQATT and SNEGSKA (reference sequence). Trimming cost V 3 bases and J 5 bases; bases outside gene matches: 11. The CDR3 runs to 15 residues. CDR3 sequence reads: CSASGKRGNIDTQYF. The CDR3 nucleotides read TGCAGTGCTAGTGGGAAGCGGGGAAATATAGATACGCAGTATTTT.

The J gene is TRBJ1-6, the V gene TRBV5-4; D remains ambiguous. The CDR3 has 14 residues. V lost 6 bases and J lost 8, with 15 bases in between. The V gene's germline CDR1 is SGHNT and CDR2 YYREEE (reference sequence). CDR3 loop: CASTIRGGHSPLHF. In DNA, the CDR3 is TGTGCCAGCACCATACGGGGTGGGCATTCACCCCTCCACTTT.

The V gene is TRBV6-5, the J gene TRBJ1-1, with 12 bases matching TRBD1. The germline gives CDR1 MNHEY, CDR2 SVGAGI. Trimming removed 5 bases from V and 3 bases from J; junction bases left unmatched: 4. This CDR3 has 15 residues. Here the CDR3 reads CASSPGDRGHTEAFF. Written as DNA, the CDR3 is TGTGCCAGCAGTCCCGGGGACAGGGGGCACACTGAAGCTTTCTTT.

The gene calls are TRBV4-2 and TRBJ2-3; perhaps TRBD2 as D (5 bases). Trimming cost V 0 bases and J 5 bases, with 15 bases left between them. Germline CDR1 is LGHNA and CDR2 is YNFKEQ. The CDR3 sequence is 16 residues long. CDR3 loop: CASSQDIGLAGDTQYF. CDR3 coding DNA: TGTGCCAGCAGCCAAGATATTGGCCTAGCAGGAGATACGCAGTATTTT.

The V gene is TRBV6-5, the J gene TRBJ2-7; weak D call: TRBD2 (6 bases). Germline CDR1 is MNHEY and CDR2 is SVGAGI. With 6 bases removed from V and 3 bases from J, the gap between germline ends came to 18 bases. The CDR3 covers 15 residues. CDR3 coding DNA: TGTGCCAGCAGAACCCACGGGGGTGAGTTCTACGAGCAGTACTTC. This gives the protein CASRTHGGEFYEQYF.

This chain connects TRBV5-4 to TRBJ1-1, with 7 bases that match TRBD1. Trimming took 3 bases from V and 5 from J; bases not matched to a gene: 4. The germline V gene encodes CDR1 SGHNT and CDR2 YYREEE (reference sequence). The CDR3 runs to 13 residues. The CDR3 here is CASSSQGRTEAFF. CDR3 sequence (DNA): TGTGCCAGCAGCTCACAGGGGAGAACTGAAGCTTTCTTT. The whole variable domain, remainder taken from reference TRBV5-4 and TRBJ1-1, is ETGVTQSPTHLIKTRGQQVTLRCSSQSGHNTVSWYQQALGQGPQFIFQYYREEENGRGNFPPRFSGLQFPNYSSELNVNALELDDSALYLCASSSQGRTEAFFGQGTRLTVV.

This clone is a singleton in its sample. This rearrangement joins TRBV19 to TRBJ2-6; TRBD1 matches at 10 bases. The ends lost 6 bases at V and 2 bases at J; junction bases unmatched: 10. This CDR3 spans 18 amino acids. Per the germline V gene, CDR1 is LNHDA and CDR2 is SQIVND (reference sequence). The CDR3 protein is CASRDTGQGRAGANVLTF. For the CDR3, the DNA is TGTGCCAGTAGAGATACGGGACAGGGGAGGGCTGGGGCCAACGTCCTGACTTTC.

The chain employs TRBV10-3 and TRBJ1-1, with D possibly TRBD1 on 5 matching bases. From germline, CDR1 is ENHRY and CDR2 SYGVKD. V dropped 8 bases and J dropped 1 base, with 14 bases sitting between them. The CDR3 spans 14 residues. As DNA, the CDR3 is TGTGCCATCGGCAGACAGCCGGGGAACACTGAAGCTTTCTTT. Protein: CAIGRQPGNTEAFF.

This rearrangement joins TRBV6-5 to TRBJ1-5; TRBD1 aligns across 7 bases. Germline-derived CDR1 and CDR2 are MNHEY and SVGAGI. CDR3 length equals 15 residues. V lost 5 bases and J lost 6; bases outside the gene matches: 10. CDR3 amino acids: CASSRTGTDIQPQHF. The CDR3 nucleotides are TGTGCCAGCAGTAGGACCGGGACAGATATTCAGCCCCAGCATTTT.

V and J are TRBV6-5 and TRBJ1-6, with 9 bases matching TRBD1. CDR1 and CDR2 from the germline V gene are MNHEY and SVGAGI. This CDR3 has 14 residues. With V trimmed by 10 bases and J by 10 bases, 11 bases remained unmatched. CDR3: CAIRGTGFGSPLHF. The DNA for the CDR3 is TGTGCCATACGCGGGACAGGGTTTGGATCACCCCTCCACTTT.

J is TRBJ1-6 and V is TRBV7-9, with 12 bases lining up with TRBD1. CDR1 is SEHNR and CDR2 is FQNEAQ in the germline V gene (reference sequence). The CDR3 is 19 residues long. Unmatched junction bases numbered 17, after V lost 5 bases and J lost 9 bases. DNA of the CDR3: TGTGCCAGCAGCCCGAAGTCTGCGGGACAGGGGGCGATCGGTTCACCCCTCCACTTT. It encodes CASSPKSAGQGAIGSPLHF.

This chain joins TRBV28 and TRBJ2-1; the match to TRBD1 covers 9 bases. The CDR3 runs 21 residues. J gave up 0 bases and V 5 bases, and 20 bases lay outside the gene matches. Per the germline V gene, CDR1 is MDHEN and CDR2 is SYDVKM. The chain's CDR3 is CASSQSLRTGAPSSSYNEQFF. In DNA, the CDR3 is TGTGCCAGCAGTCAGTCTCTCCGGACAGGGGCCCCTTCTAGCTCCTACAATGAGCAGTTCTTC.

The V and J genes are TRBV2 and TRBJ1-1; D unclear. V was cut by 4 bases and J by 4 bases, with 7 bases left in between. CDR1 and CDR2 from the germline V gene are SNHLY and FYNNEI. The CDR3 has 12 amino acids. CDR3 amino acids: CASSGPGTEAFF. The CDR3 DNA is TGTGCCAGCAGTGGGCCTGGCACTGAAGCTTTCTTT.

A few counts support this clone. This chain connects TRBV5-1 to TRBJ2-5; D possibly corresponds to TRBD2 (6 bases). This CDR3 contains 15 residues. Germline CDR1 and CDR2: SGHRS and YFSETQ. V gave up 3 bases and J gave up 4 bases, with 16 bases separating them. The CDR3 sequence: CASSSGTRNGETQYF. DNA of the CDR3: TGCGCCAGCAGCTCCGGGACTCGTAACGGAGAGACCCAGTACTTC.

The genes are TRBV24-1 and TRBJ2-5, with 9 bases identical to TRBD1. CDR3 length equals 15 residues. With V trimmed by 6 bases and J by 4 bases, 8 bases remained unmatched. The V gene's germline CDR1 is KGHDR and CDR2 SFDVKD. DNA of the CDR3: TGTGCCACCAGTTCGCCGGACAGGGGTGTAGAGACCCAGTACTTC. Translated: CATSSPDRGVETQYF.

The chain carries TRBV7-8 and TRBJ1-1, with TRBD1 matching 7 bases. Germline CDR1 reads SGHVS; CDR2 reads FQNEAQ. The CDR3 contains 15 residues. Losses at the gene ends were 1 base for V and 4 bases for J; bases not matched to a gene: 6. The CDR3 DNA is TGTGCCAGCAGCTTAGGGGGCAGGGGGACCACTGAAGCTTTCTTT. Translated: CASSLGGRGTTEAFF.

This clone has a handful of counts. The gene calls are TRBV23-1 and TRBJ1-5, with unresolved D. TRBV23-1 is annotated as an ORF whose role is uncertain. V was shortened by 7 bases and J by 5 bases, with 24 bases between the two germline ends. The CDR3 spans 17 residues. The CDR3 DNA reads TGCGCCAGCAACGAACAGCCCATCTCTAACAAATATCAGCCCCAGCATTTT. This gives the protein CASNEQPISNKYQPQHF.

CDR3 coding DNA: TGTGCCAGCAGCCAAGTCCCGGGACAGGGACTCTCTGGGGCCAACGTCCTGACTTTC. It specifies CASSQVPGQGLSGANVLTF. This chain joins TRBV14 and TRBJ2-6; 9 positions agree with TRBD1. Per the germline V gene, CDR1 is SGHDN and CDR2 is FVKESK. After removal of 1 base from V and 0 bases from J, the junction contained 7 bases not matched to a gene. The CDR3 covers 19 residues.

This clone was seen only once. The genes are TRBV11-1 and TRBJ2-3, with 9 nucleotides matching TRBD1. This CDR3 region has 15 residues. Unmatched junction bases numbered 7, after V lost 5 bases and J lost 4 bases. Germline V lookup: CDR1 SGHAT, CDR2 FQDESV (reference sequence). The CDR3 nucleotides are TGTGCCAGCAGCCTAGGGACAGGGAGGCCAGATACGCAGTATTTT. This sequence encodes CASSLGTGRPDTQYF. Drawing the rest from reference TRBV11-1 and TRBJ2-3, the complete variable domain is EAEVAQSPRYKITEKSQAVAFWCDPISGHATLYWYRQILGQGPELLVQFQDESVVDDSQLPKDRFSAERLKGVDSTLKIQPAELGDSAMYLCASSLGTGRPDTQYFGPGTRLTVL.

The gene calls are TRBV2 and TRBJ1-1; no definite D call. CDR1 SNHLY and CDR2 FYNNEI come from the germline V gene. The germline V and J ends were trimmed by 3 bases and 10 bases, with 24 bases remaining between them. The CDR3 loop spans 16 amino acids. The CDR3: CASSERRVGPLIRAFF. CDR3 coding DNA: TGTGCCAGCAGTGAGAGGAGGGTCGGGCCCCTAATAAGAGCTTTCTTT.

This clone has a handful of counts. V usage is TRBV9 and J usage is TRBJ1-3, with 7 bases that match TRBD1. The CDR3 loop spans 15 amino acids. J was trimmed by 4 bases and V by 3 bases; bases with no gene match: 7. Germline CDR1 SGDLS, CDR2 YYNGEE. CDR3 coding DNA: TGTGCCAGCAGCGGTAAACAGGGGATCGGAAACACCATATATTTT. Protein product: CASSGKQGIGNTIYF.

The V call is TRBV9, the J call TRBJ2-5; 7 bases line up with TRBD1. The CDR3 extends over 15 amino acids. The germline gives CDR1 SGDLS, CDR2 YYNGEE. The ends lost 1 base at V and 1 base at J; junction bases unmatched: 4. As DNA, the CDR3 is TGTGCCAGCAGCGTATTGGGACAGATCCAAGAGACCCAGTACTTC. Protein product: CASSVLGQIQETQYF.

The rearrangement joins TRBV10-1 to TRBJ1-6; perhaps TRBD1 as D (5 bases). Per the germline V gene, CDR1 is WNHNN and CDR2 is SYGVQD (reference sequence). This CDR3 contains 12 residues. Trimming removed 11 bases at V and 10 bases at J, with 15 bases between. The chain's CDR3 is CAGGEGWSPLHF. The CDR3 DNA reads TGCGCCGGGGGGGAGGGCTGGTCACCCCTCCACTTT.

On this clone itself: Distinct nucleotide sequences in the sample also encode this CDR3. DNA of the CDR3: TGTGCCTGGAGCCGGGGGGCCACAGATACGCAGTATTTT. The encoded protein is CAWSRGATDTQYF. The rearrangement joins TRBV30 to TRBJ2-3, with D tentatively TRBD2 (7 bases). Germline assignment: CDR1 GTSNPN and CDR2 SVGIG (reference sequence). V lost 3 bases and J 2 bases, leaving 9 bases between the germline ends. CDR3 length equals 13 residues.

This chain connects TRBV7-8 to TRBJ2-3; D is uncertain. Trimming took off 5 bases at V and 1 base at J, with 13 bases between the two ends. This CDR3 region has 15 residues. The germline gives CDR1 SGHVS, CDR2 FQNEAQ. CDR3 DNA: TGTGCCAGCAGCCTAGGTCTGGCCGGCACAGATACGCAGTATTTT. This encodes CASSLGLAGTDTQYF.

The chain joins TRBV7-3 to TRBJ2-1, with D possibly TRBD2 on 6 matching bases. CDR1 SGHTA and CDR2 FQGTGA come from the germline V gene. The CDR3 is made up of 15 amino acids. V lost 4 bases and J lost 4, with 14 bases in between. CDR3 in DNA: TGTGCCAGCAGCTCCAACGGCGGGACTTACAATGAGCAGTTCTTC. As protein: CASSSNGGTYNEQFF.

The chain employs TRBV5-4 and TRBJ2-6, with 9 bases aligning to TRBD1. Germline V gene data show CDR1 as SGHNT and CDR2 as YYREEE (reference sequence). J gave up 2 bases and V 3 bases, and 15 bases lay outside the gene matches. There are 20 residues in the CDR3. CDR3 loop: CASSSGPPTGGFTGANVLTF. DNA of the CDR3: TGTGCCAGCAGCTCCGGGCCGCCGACAGGGGGTTTTACTGGGGCCAACGTCCTGACTTTC.

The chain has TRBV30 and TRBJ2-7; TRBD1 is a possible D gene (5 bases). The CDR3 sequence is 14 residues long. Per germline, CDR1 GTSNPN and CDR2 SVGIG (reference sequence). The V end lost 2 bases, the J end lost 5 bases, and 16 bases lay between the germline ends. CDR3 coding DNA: TGTGCCTGGAGTCCAGGGTCCCTCTACGACGAGCAGTACTTC. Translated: CAWSPGSLYDEQYF.

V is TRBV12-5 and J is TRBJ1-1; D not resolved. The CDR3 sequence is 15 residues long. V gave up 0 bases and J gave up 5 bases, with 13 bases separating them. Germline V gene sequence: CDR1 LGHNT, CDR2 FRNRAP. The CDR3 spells CASGLVHGWRTEAFF. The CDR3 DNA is TGTGCTAGTGGTTTGGTGCATGGTTGGAGGACTGAAGCTTTCTTT.

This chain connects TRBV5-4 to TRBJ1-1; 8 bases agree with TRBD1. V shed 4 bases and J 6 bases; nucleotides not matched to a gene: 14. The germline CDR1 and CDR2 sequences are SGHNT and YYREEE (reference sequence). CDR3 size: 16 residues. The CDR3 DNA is TGTGCCAGCAGCCTCTGGACAGGGAAGAGAATCCCTGAAGCTTTCTTT. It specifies CASSLWTGKRIPEAFF.

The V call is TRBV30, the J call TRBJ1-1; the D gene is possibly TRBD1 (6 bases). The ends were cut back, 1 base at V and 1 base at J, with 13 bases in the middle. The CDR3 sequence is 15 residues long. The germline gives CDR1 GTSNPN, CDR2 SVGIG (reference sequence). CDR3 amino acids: CAWSAGGRTNTEAFF. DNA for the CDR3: TGTGCCTGGAGTGCGGGGGGCAGAACGAACACTGAAGCTTTCTTT.